These T cell receptor beta chains were read from a single sample in a study of neurological immune-mediated disorders. TCRdb itself ran the 5' RACE reads through MiXCR, one entry per CDR3 protein. Of 50,000 to 65,000 distinct CDR3 sequences in the sample, around 4.8% were seen once. Sample: PBMCs. The receptors were sampled from a woman in her forties or fifties with multiple sclerosis. The CDR3 runs from the conserved cysteine through the conserved F or W. The order of the fields is J gene, D gene, clone size, V gene, CDR3 length, CDR3 protein, CDR3 DNA. A D gene is named only where the DNA matches it firmly. Clone size, where shown, is once, few, many, or a class for clones that have expanded.

j_call: TRBJ1-1; d_call: .; clone_size: many; v_call: TRBV12-3/TRBV12-4; cdr3_length: 16; cdr3_aa: CASSHQYRVGDTEAFF; cdr3_nt: TGTGCCAGCAGTCATCAATACAGGGTAGGGGACACTGAAGCTTTCTTT
j_call: TRBJ1-2; d_call: TRBD1; clone_size: many; v_call: TRBV5-1; cdr3_length: 15; cdr3_aa: CASNPGGAWYYGYTF; cdr3_nt: TGCGCCAGCAATCCAGGGGGCGCTTGGTACTATGGCTACACCTTC
j_call: TRBJ2-2; d_call: .; clone_size: many; v_call: TRBV29-1; cdr3_length: 14; cdr3_aa: CSVEGTTNTGELFF; cdr3_nt: TGCAGCGTTGAGGGGACCACGAACACCGGGGAGCTGTTTTTT
j_call: TRBJ1-2; d_call: .; clone_size: many; v_call: TRBV7-8; cdr3_length: 16; cdr3_aa: CASSLRGSNYNYGYTF; cdr3_nt: TGTGCCAGCAGCTTACGGGGGTCTAACTATAACTATGGCTACACCTTC
j_call: TRBJ2-2; d_call: .; clone_size: many; v_call: TRBV14; cdr3_length: 13; cdr3_aa: CASSLWDTGELFF; cdr3_nt: TGTGCCAGCAGCCTATGGGACACCGGGGAGCTGTTTTTT
j_call: TRBJ2-5; d_call: TRBD2; clone_size: many; v_call: TRBV9; cdr3_length: 15; cdr3_aa: CAGRPKRGGRETQYF; cdr3_nt: TGTGCTGGCAGGCCTAAGCGGGGGGGCCGAGAGACCCAGTACTTC
j_call: TRBJ1-5; d_call: .; clone_size: .; v_call: TRBV19; cdr3_length: 12; cdr3_aa: CASRISNQPQNF; cdr3_nt: TGTGCCAGCAGGATAAGCAATCAGCCCCAGAATTTT
j_call: TRBJ1-6; d_call: .; clone_size: many; v_call: TRBV20-1; cdr3_length: 13; cdr3_aa: CSARGGRDSPLNF; cdr3_nt: TGCAGTGCTAGGGGGGGTAGGGATTCACCCCTCAACTTT
j_call: TRBJ1-2; d_call: .; clone_size: many; v_call: TRBV7-9; cdr3_length: 16; cdr3_aa: CASSMLLGFANYGYTF; cdr3_nt: TGTGCCAGTTCGATGCTCCTCGGGTTTGCTAACTATGGCTACACCTTC
j_call: TRBJ2-3; d_call: .; clone_size: .; v_call: TRBV4-3; cdr3_length: 14; cdr3_aa: CASSQADGTDTQYF; cdr3_nt: TGCGCCAGCAGCCAAGCGGATGGCACAGATACGCAGTATTTT
j_call: TRBJ2-5; d_call: TRBD2; clone_size: few; v_call: TRBV29-1; cdr3_length: 15; cdr3_aa: CSVGLLAGRQETQYF; cdr3_nt: TGCAGCGTTGGTCTGCTAGCGGGGAGGCAAGAGACCCAGTACTTC
j_call: TRBJ1-2; d_call: .; clone_size: many; v_call: TRBV6-1; cdr3_length: 13; cdr3_aa: CASRDRENYGYTF; cdr3_nt: TGTGCCAGCAGGGACAGAGAGAACTATGGCTACACCTTC
j_call: TRBJ1-2; d_call: .; clone_size: .; v_call: TRBV9; cdr3_length: 12; cdr3_aa: CASSAADGGYTF; cdr3_nt: TGTGCCAGCAGCGCCGCGGACGGTGGCTACACCTTC
j_call: TRBJ2-1; d_call: TRBD1; clone_size: many; v_call: TRBV28; cdr3_length: 14; cdr3_aa: CASSRDREYNEQFF; cdr3_nt: TGTGCCAGCAGTCGGGACAGAGAATACAATGAGCAGTTCTTC
j_call: TRBJ2-5; d_call: TRBD1; clone_size: many; v_call: TRBV28; cdr3_length: 14; cdr3_aa: CASSQGQEVETQYF; cdr3_nt: TGTGCCAGCAGTCAGGGACAGGAGGTAGAGACCCAGTACTTC
j_call: TRBJ2-3; d_call: .; clone_size: many; v_call: TRBV9; cdr3_length: 12; cdr3_aa: CASGGGRVTQYF; cdr3_nt: TGTGCCAGCGGCGGGGGCAGGGTGACGCAGTATTTT
j_call: TRBJ2-1; d_call: .; clone_size: .; v_call: TRBV5-1; cdr3_length: 13; cdr3_aa: CASSLGFTNEQFF; cdr3_nt: TGCGCCAGCAGCTTGGGCTTCACCAATGAGCAGTTCTTC
j_call: TRBJ2-1; d_call: .; clone_size: many; v_call: TRBV7-9; cdr3_length: 12; cdr3_aa: CASRGYGNEQFF; cdr3_nt: TGTGCCAGCAGGGGTTACGGCAATGAGCAGTTCTTC
j_call: TRBJ2-5; d_call: .; clone_size: few; v_call: TRBV4-1; cdr3_length: 13; cdr3_aa: CASSPWVGRTQYF; cdr3_nt: TGCGCCAGCAGCCCCTGGGTCGGGAGGACCCAGTACTTC
j_call: TRBJ1-2; d_call: .; clone_size: many; v_call: TRBV3-1; cdr3_length: 14; cdr3_aa: CASSQDPTAYGYTF; cdr3_nt: TGTGCCAGCAGCCAAGATCCGACAGCGTATGGCTACACCTTC
j_call: TRBJ1-4; d_call: .; clone_size: many; v_call: TRBV7-6; cdr3_length: 16; cdr3_aa: CASSPRGAGHNEKLFF; cdr3_nt: TGTGCCAGCAGCCCCCGCGGGGCAGGTCACAATGAAAAACTGTTTTTT
j_call: TRBJ2-6; d_call: .; clone_size: many; v_call: TRBV10-3; cdr3_length: 15; cdr3_aa: CAISESTFKANVLTF; cdr3_nt: TGTGCCATCAGTGAGTCGACCTTTAAGGCCAACGTCCTGACTTTC
j_call: TRBJ2-3; d_call: .; clone_size: many; v_call: TRBV11-2; cdr3_length: 13; cdr3_aa: CASSLSDSDKQYF; cdr3_nt: TGTGCCAGCAGCTTATCGGACTCAGACAAGCAGTATTTT
j_call: TRBJ2-3; d_call: .; clone_size: .; v_call: TRBV7-9; cdr3_length: 12; cdr3_aa: CASSPKADTQYF; cdr3_nt: TGTGCCAGCAGCCCCAAAGCAGATACGCAGTATTTT
j_call: TRBJ2-1; d_call: .; clone_size: many; v_call: TRBV25-1; cdr3_length: 14; cdr3_aa: CASGTGSSYNEQFF; cdr3_nt: TGTGCCAGCGGAACAGGGAGCTCCTACAATGAGCAGTTCTTC
j_call: TRBJ2-1; d_call: .; clone_size: many; v_call: TRBV14; cdr3_length: 15; cdr3_aa: CASSQGGQIYNEQFF; cdr3_nt: TGTGCCAGCAGCCAAGGAGGACAGATCTACAATGAGCAGTTCTTC
j_call: TRBJ1-1; d_call: .; clone_size: many; v_call: TRBV5-6; cdr3_length: 16; cdr3_aa: CASSFRQGKWNTEAFF; cdr3_nt: TGTGCCAGCAGCTTCCGGCAGGGCAAATGGAACACTGAAGCTTTCTTT
j_call: TRBJ2-2; d_call: .; clone_size: many; v_call: TRBV7-6; cdr3_length: 15; cdr3_aa: CASSLANGGTGELFF; cdr3_nt: TGTGCCAGCAGCTTAGCCAACGGGGGCACCGGGGAGCTGTTTTTT
j_call: TRBJ1-1; d_call: .; clone_size: many; v_call: TRBV20-1; cdr3_length: 13; cdr3_aa: CSAKKDGNTEAFF; cdr3_nt: TGCAGTGCTAAAAAGGACGGGAACACTGAAGCTTTCTTT
j_call: TRBJ2-5; d_call: .; clone_size: many; v_call: TRBV10-3; cdr3_length: 17; cdr3_aa: CAISESFAGTSIETQYF; cdr3_nt: TGTGCCATCAGTGAGTCTTTCGCCGGGACATCAATCGAGACCCAGTACTTC
j_call: TRBJ2-1; d_call: TRBD2; clone_size: many; v_call: TRBV7-9; cdr3_length: 14; cdr3_aa: CASSDRAGVNEQFF; cdr3_nt: TGTGCCAGCAGCGATAGGGCGGGGGTCAATGAGCAGTTCTTC
j_call: TRBJ2-5; d_call: .; clone_size: many; v_call: TRBV20-1; cdr3_length: 13; cdr3_aa: CSAHYAFGETQYF; cdr3_nt: TGCAGTGCTCACTACGCCTTTGGGGAGACCCAGTACTTC
j_call: TRBJ2-7; d_call: .; clone_size: many; v_call: TRBV20-1; cdr3_length: 14; cdr3_aa: CSASPSVNRYEQYF; cdr3_nt: TGCAGTGCTAGTCCCAGTGTTAATCGGTACGAGCAGTACTTC
j_call: TRBJ2-1; d_call: .; clone_size: many; v_call: TRBV20-1; cdr3_length: 12; cdr3_aa: CSARDRTTGQFF; cdr3_nt: TGCAGTGCTAGAGACCGGACTACAGGGCAGTTCTTC
j_call: TRBJ2-7; d_call: .; clone_size: many; v_call: TRBV7-2; cdr3_length: 13; cdr3_aa: CASSRGLSYEQYF; cdr3_nt: TGTGCCAGCAGCCGGGGGCTATCCTACGAGCAGTACTTC
j_call: TRBJ1-2; d_call: .; clone_size: many; v_call: TRBV7-9; cdr3_length: 16; cdr3_aa: CASSLALRRIEDGYTF; cdr3_nt: TGTGCCAGCAGCTTAGCCTTACGGCGGATCGAGGATGGCTACACCTTC
j_call: TRBJ2-2; d_call: TRBD1; clone_size: once; v_call: TRBV5-1; cdr3_length: 15; cdr3_aa: CASSAKQGDTGELFF; cdr3_nt: TGCGCCAGCAGCGCCAAACAGGGGGACACCGGGGAGCTGTTTTTT
j_call: TRBJ2-5; d_call: .; clone_size: few; v_call: TRBV5-1; cdr3_length: 12; cdr3_aa: CASRKEGETQYF; cdr3_nt: TGCGCCAGCAGAAAGGAGGGAGAGACCCAGTACTTC
j_call: TRBJ2-7; d_call: .; clone_size: many; v_call: TRBV2; cdr3_length: 15; cdr3_aa: CASSERDTNSYEQYF; cdr3_nt: TGTGCCAGCAGTGAACGGGACACCAACTCCTACGAGCAGTACTTC
j_call: TRBJ1-5; d_call: .; clone_size: many; v_call: TRBV6-5; cdr3_length: 13; cdr3_aa: CASSYSGEEAQHF; cdr3_nt: TGTGCCAGCAGTTACTCGGGTGAGGAGGCCCAGCATTTT
j_call: TRBJ2-3; d_call: TRBD1; clone_size: few; v_call: TRBV28; cdr3_length: 13; cdr3_aa: CASIGQVTDTQYF; cdr3_nt: TGTGCCAGCATCGGACAGGTCACAGATACGCAGTATTTT
j_call: TRBJ1-1; d_call: TRBD1; clone_size: many; v_call: TRBV5-1; cdr3_length: 13; cdr3_aa: CASGGTGDTEAFF; cdr3_nt: TGCGCCAGCGGAGGGACAGGGGATACTGAAGCTTTCTTT
j_call: TRBJ2-2; d_call: .; clone_size: many; v_call: TRBV15; cdr3_length: 12; cdr3_aa: CATSRDVAKLFF; cdr3_nt: TGTGCCACCAGCAGAGACGTGGCGAAGCTGTTTTTT
j_call: TRBJ1-1; d_call: TRBD1; clone_size: many; v_call: TRBV6-2/TRBV6-3; cdr3_length: 12; cdr3_aa: CASRDRSSEAFF; cdr3_nt: TGTGCCAGCAGGGACAGGTCCTCTGAAGCTTTCTTT
j_call: TRBJ2-2; d_call: .; clone_size: few; v_call: TRBV20-1; cdr3_length: 11; cdr3_aa: CSARAPGELFF; cdr3_nt: TGCAGTGCTAGGGCTCCCGGGGAGCTGTTTTTT
j_call: TRBJ1-1; d_call: .; clone_size: many; v_call: TRBV4-1; cdr3_length: 17; cdr3_aa: CASSQDSRVGRGTEAFF; cdr3_nt: TGCGCCAGCAGCCAAGATTCGCGGGTGGGAAGGGGCACTGAAGCTTTCTTT
j_call: TRBJ2-6; d_call: TRBD1; clone_size: many; v_call: TRBV5-5; cdr3_length: 15; cdr3_aa: CASSWTGAGANVLTF; cdr3_nt: TGTGCCAGCAGCTGGACAGGGGCTGGGGCCAACGTCCTGACTTTC
j_call: TRBJ1-1; d_call: TRBD1; clone_size: many; v_call: TRBV14; cdr3_length: 16; cdr3_aa: CASSPSRDRVNTEAFF; cdr3_nt: TGTGCCAGCAGCCCGTCCCGGGACAGGGTGAACACTGAAGCTTTCTTT
j_call: TRBJ2-7; d_call: .; clone_size: many; v_call: TRBV5-1; cdr3_length: 16; cdr3_aa: CASSLDVQGGNDEQYF; cdr3_nt: TGCGCCAGCAGCTTGGACGTTCAGGGAGGTAACGACGAGCAGTACTTC
j_call: TRBJ1-2; d_call: TRBD1; clone_size: many; v_call: TRBV20-1; cdr3_length: 12; cdr3_aa: CSGTGEGYGYTF; cdr3_nt: TGCAGTGGGACAGGGGAGGGCTATGGCTACACCTTC
j_call: TRBJ1-1; d_call: TRBD1; clone_size: few; v_call: TRBV5-1; cdr3_length: 15; cdr3_aa: CASSLGTGAHTEAFF; cdr3_nt: TGCGCCAGCAGCTTGGGGACAGGGGCACACACTGAAGCTTTCTTT
j_call: TRBJ1-2; d_call: TRBD1; clone_size: many; v_call: TRBV5-1; cdr3_length: 15; cdr3_aa: CASSWTGVANYGYTF; cdr3_nt: TGCGCCAGCAGCTGGACAGGAGTCGCTAACTATGGCTACACCTTC